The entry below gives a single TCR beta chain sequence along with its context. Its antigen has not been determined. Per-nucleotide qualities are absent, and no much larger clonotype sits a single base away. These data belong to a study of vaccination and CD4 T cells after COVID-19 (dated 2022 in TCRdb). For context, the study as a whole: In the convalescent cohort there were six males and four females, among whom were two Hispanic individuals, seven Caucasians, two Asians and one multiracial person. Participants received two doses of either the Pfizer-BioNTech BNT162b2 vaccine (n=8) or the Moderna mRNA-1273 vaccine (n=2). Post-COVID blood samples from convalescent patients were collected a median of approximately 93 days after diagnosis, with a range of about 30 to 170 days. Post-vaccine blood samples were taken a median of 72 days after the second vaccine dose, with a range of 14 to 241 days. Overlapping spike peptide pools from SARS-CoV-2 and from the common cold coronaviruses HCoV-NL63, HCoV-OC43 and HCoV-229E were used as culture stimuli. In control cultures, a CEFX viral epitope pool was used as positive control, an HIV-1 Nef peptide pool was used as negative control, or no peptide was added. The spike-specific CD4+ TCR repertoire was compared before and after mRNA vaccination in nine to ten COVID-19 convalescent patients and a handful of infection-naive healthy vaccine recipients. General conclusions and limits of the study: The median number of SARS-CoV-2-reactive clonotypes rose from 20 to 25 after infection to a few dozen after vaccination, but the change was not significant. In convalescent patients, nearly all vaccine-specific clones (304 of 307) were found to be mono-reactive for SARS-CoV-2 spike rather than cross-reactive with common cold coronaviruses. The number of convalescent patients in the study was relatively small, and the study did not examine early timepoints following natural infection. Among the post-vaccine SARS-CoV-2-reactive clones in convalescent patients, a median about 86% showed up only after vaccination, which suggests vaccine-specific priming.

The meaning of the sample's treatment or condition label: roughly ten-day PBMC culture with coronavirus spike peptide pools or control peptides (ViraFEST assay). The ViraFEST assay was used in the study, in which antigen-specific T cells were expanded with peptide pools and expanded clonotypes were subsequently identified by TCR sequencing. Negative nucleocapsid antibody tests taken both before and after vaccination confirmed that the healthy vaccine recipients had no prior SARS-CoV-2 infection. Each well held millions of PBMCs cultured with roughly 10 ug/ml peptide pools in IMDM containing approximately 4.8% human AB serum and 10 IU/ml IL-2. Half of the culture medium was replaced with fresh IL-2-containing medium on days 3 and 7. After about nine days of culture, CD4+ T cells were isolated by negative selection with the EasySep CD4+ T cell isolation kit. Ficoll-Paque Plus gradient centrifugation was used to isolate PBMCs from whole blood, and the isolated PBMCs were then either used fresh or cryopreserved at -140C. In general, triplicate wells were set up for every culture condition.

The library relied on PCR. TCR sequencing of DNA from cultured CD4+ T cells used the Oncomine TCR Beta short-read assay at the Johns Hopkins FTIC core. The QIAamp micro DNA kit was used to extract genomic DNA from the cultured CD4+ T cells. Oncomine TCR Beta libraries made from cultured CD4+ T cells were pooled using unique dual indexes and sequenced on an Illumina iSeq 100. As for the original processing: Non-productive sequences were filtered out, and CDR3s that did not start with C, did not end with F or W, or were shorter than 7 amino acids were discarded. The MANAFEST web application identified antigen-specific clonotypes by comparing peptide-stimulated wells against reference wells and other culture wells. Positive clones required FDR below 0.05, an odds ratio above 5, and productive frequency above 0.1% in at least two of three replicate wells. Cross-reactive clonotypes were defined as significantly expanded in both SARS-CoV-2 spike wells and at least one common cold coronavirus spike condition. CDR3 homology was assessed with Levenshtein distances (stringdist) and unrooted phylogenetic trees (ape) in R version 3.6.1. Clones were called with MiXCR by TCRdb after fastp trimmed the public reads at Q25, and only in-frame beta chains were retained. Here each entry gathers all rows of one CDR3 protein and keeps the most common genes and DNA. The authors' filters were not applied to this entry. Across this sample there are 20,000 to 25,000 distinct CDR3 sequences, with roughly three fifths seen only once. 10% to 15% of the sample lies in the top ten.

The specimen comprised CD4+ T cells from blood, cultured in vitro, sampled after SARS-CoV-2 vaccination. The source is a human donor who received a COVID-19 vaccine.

The CDR3 sequence is CATSDAGPQGWDTQYF. DNA sequence: TGTGCCACCAGTGATGCGGGGCCACAGGGATGGGATACGCAGTATTTT. The sequence links TRBV24-1 to TRBJ2-3; the D gene cannot be resolved beyond TRBD1 or TRBD2, each matching 6 bases. There are 16 amino acids in the CDR3, from cysteine to phenylalanine inclusive. Kept here is only the CDR3 DNA, which spans 48 bases and is read in frame from base 1. Trimming costs V 3 bases and J 6 bases, and their ends lie 18 bases apart. CDR1 KGHDR and CDR2 SFDVKD are derived from the germline V gene.